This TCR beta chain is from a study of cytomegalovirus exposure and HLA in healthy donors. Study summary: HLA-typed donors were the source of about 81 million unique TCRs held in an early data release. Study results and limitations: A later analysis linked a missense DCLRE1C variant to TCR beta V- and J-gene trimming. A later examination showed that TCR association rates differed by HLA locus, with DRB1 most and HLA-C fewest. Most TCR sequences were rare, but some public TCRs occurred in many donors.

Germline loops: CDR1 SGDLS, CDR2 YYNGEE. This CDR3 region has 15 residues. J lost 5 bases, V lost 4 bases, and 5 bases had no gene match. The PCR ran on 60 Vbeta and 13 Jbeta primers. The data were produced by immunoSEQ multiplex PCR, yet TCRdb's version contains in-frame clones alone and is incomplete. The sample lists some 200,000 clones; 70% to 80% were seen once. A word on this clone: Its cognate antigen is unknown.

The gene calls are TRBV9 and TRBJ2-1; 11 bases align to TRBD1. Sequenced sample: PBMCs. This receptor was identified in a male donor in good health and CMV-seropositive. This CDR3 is CASSPRDRGDNEQFF. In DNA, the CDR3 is TGTGCCAGCAGCCCTCGGGACAGGGGGGACAATGAGCAGTTCTTC.